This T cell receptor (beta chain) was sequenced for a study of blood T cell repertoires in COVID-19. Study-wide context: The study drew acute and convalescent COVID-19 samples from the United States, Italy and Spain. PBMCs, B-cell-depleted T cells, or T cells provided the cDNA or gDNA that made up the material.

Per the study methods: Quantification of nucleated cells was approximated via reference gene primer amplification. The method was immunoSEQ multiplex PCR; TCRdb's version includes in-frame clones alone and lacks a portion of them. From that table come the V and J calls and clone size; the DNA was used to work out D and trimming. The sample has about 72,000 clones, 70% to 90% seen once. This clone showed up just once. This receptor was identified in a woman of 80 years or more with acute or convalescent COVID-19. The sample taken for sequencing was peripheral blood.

This chain's CDR3 is CASSIDLRTQETQYF. Written as DNA, the CDR3 is TGTGCCAGTAGTATAGATCTCAGGACTCAAGAGACCCAGTACTTC. The V and J genes are TRBV19 and TRBJ2-5; possible D gene TRBD2, 5 bases. The CDR3 length is 15 residues. Trimming pared 0 bases from V and 2 bases from J, leaving 10 bases between. In germline, CDR1 is LNHDA, CDR2 SQIVND (reference sequence).